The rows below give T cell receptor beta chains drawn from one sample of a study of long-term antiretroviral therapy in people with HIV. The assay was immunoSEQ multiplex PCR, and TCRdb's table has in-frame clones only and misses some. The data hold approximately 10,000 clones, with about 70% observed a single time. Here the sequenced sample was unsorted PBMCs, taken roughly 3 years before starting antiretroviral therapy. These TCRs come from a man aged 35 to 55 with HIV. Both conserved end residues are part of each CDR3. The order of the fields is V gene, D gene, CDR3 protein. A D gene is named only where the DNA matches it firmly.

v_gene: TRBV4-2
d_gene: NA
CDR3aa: CASSQASERPTYEQYF

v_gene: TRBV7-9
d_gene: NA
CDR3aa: CASSPTGLYGYTF

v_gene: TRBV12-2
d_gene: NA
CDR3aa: CASRHSSTGQGTGELFF

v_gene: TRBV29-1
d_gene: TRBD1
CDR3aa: CSVEDRGTGLGYTF

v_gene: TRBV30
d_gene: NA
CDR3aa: CAWSPGASGNQPQHF

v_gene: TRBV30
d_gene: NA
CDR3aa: CAWSTNSNEQFF

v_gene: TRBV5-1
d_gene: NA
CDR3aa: CASSPIVGVTDTQYF

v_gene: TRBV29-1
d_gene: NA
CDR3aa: CSATDITDTQYF

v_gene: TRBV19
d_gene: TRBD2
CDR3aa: CASSTVSGSGNEQFF

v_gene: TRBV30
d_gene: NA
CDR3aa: CARGAGELFF

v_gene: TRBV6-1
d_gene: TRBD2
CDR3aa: CASSVFGLAAGNEQYF

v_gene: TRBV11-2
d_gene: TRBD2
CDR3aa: CASSLGLAYEQYF

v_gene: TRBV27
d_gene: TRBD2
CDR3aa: CASSFPSGRYNEQFF

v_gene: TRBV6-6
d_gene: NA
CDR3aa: CASSPMGLGKTQYF

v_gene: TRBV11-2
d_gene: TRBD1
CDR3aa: CASSPQGQTQYF

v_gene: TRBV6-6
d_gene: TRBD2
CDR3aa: CASSYGLAGASREFF

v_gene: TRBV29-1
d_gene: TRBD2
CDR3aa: CSVLAGEGAGELFF

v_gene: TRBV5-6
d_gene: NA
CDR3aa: CASSLAFPLPSTDEQYF

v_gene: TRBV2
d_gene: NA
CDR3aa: CASTLVGQHYEQYF

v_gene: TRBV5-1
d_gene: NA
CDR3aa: CASSLEGSANEKLFF

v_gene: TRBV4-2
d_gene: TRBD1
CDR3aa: CASSLRTGGDTQYF

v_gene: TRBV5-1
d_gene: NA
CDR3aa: CASSLVTGVETQYF

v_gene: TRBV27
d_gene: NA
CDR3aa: CASSRGQNRLFF

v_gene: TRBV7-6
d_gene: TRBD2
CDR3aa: CASRSEGGVQFF

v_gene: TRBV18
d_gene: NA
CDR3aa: CASSPAGFGQPQHF

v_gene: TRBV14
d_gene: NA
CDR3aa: CASSQTRGSYNEQFF

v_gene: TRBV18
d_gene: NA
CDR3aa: CASSPNPSSYEQYF

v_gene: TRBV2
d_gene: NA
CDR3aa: CASRGAGLLDEQFF

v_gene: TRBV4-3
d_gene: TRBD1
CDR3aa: CASSQTLTGTGPDEQYF

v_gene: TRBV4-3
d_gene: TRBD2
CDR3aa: CASSLAGLATDTQYF

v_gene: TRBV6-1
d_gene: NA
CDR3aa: CASSERAGSWNEQFF

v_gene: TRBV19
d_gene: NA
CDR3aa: CASSPLAQPQHF

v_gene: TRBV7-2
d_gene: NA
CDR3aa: CASTNHGVSGEQYF

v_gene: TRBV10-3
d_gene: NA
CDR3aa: CAISEPSVNTEAFF

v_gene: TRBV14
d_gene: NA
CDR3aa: CASSLISSTGELFF

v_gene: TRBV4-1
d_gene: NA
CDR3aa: CASSQERGNYGYTF

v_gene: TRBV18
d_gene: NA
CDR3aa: CASSPKESYEQYF

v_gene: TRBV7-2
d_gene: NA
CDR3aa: CASSLARVSGELFF

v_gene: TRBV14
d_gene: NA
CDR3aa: CASSQSQGFYEQYF

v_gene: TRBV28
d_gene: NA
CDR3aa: CASTGSGNTIYF

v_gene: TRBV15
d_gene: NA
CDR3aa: CATSRDGNLNTGELFF

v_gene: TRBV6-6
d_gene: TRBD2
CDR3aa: CASSPIAGGPYNEQFF

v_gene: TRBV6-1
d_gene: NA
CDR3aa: CASSESGIWGNEQFF

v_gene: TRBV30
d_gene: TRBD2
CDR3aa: CAWGRGVYEQYF

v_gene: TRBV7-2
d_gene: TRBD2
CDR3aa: CATSFRGGSGANVLTF

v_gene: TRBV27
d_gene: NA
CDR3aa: CASSLSSQVVQPQHF

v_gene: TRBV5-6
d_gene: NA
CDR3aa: CASSFGAADTQYF

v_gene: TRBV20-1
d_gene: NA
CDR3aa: CSASPHEQYF

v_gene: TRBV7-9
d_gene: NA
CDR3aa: CAILPLSPNEQFF

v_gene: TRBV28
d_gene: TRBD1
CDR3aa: CASSETGDYGYTF

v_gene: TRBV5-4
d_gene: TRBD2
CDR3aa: CASSLVGSGRDYEQYF

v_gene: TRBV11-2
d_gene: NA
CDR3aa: CASSLGGQETQYF

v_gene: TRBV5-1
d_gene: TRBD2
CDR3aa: CASSLEPSGSYEQYF